Presented here are 9 T cell receptor beta chains from one specimen sequenced in a study of blood T cell repertoires in COVID-19. Clones were read by immunoSEQ multiplex PCR, and TCRdb kept only the in-frame ones, dropping some. Here the sample spans 180,000 or so clones, about 88% being singletons. Sequencing was done on a sample of peripheral blood. Receptors originate from a woman under 40 with active or convalescent COVID-19.

This sequence joins TRBV4-1 and TRBJ1-2, with 11 bases fitting TRBD1. With 1 base clipped from V and 2 bases from J, the junction kept 0 bases outside the gene matches. The V gene's germline CDR1 is MGHRA and CDR2 YSYEKL. CDR3 length equals 15 residues. The CDR3 sequence is CASSQGDRGNYGYTF. The CDR3 coding sequence is TGCGCCAGCAGCCAAGGGGACAGGGGGAACTATGGCTACACCTTC.

This chain joins TRBV7-9 and TRBJ1-5; tentative D call: TRBD1 (5 bases). Germline-derived CDR1 and CDR2 are SEHNR and FQNEAQ (reference sequence). The length of the CDR3 is 14 residues. Trimming removed 5 bases from V and 0 bases from J, with 8 bases in between. In nucleotides, the CDR3 is TGTGCCAGCAGCAAGACAGATAGCAATCAGCCCCAGCATTTT. This codes for CASSKTDSNQPQHF.

The J gene is TRBJ2-1, the V gene TRBV3-1 (or the pseudogene TRBV3-2); 7 bases are a match to TRBD2. The J segment lost 2 bases and the V segment lost 8 bases, leaving 9 bases of the junction unmatched. The CDR3 has 15 residues. The germline gives CDR1 LGHDT, CDR2 YNNKEL (reference sequence). The CDR3 protein is CASALGAGPYNEQFF. The CDR3 region has the DNA TGTGCCAGCGCCCTAGGAGCGGGGCCCTACAATGAGCAGTTCTTC.

This clone appeared a few times. The V call is TRBV7-2, the J call TRBJ2-7; no definite D call. CDR3 length: 14 amino acids. Germline V gene lookup returns CDR1 SGHTA and CDR2 FQGNSA. V was cut by 2 bases and J by 4 bases, with 12 bases left in between. CDR3 DNA: TGTGCCAGCAGCTTACATCTGGGCGTGTACGAGCAGTACTTC. It specifies CASSLHLGVYEQYF.

Here the CDR3 reads CASSLKEVQPQHF. The CDR3 nucleotides read TGTGCCAGCAGTTTAAAAGAGGTCCAGCCCCAGCATTTT. This rearrangement joins TRBV12-3 or TRBV12-4 to TRBJ1-5; D unresolved. Trimming stripped 2 bases from V and 7 bases from J, with 9 bases between. The CDR3 runs 13 residues.

CDR3 protein: CASSQEGLVGSPLHF. As DNA, the CDR3 is TGTGCCAGCAGCCAAGAGGGCCTGGTGGGCTCACCCCTCCACTTT. This sequence joins TRBV4-2 and TRBJ1-6; unclear D gene. The V end lost 0 bases, the J end lost 10 bases, and 13 bases lay between the germline ends. The CDR3 consists of 15 residues. The germline V gene encodes CDR1 LGHNA and CDR2 YNFKEQ.

The rearrangement uses TRBV11-3 and TRBJ1-1; maybe TRBD1 (5 bases). CDR3 length equals 15 residues. Looked up from germline, CDR1 is SGHNT and CDR2 is YENEEA. V lost 1 base to trimming and J lost 5 bases, with 14 bases between them. The CDR3 is CASSLGGWQWTEAFF. The CDR3 DNA is TGTGCCAGCAGCTTAGGGGGCTGGCAGTGGACTGAAGCTTTCTTT.

The V call is TRBV27, the J call TRBJ2-7, with a possible D match to TRBD2 (5 bases). V lost 4 bases and J lost 0, with 10 bases in between. Germline V gene data show CDR1 as MNHEY and CDR2 as SMNVEV (reference sequence). The CDR3 extends over 14 amino acids. The DNA for the CDR3 is TGTGCCAGCAGTTCGGGGTCAAACTCCTACGAGCAGTACTTC. It encodes CASSSGSNSYEQYF.

The chain couples TRBV19 to TRBJ1-5, with 8 bases aligning to TRBD1. CDR3 length: 13 amino acids. The junction had 6 bases not matched to a gene; V was cut back by 7 bases and J by 7 bases. Germline assignment: CDR1 LNHDA and CDR2 SQIVND (reference sequence). The CDR3 bases are TGTGCCAGTACCCCGACAGGGGAGCAGCCCCAGCATTTT. Protein: CASTPTGEQPQHF.